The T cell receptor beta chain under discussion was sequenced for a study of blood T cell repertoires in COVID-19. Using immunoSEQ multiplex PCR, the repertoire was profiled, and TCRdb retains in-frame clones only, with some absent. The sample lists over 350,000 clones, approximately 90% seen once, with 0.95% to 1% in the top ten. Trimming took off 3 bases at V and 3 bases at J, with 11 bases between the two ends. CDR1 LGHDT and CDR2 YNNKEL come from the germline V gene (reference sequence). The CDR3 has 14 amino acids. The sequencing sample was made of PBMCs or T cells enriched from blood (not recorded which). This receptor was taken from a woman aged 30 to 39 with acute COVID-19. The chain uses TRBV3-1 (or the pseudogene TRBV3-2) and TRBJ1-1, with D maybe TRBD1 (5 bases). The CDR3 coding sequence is TGTGCCAGCAGCCAGCCCGGGGGAGACACTGAAGCTTTCTTT. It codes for CASSQPGGDTEAFF.